The clone carrying this T cell receptor beta chain was picked up many times. Synthesis of cDNA was accomplished via 5'RACE employing 10-nucleotide random UMIs. TCRdb re-analysed the 5' RACE reads in MiXCR, keeping a single row per CDR3 protein. Of approximately 70,000 distinct CDR3 sequences listed, roughly 10% are singletons. V was cut by 10 bases and J by 0 bases, with 12 bases left in between. The germline gives CDR1 MNHNY, CDR2 SVGAGI (reference sequence). CDR3 length equals 13 residues. The data were obtained in a study of neurological immune-mediated disorders. Regarding time point: longitudinal time-point 1 (baseline).

Sequencing input: PBMCs. The sequence was collected from a man younger than 40 in good health. This chain links TRBV6-6 with TRBJ1-1; D may be TRBD1 (5 bases). In DNA, the CDR3 is TGTGCCACCTTTGCAGGGATGAACACTGAAGCTTTCTTT. This codes for CATFAGMNTEAFF.